The clone carrying this T cell receptor (beta chain) has at least ten counts. The target antigen is unknown. The entry originates in a study of human T cells and chemical hapten exposure. Study overall: Patients got weekly scalp diphenylcyclopropenone doses over the roughly 22-week study. Small discrepancies in pooled library volume mainly accounted for the varying TCR yields per sample.

Original processing notes: 96,000 or so TCRs per sample was the median, with a range of about 20,000 to 690,600. TCRdb re-called the RACE reads through MiXCR, storing one row per CDR3 protein. V and J calls and clone size were set by TCRdb, not the authors. The sample records some 79,000 distinct CDR3 sequences, about 9.4% being singletons. Overall study results and limits: High-frequency TCRs, those above 1 in 1000, stayed the same after DPC sensitization.

After removal of 0 bases from V and 5 bases from J, the junction contained 8 bases not matched to a gene. CDR1 and CDR2 (germline): SGHRS, YFSETQ. The CDR3 sequence is 16 residues long. Time point reported: patch test 2, 6 weeks after DPC sensitization. The treatment denotes: therapeutic diphenylcyclopropenone sensitization with weekly scalp DPC. This chain links TRBV5-1 with TRBJ2-5; 9 nucleotides agree with TRBD2. The specimen was whole blood, collected in connection with sensitization to the hapten diphenylcyclopropenone (DPC). This receptor was obtained from a woman aged 50 to 60 with alopecia areata. Some clones in this sample may be carry-over from other donors' samples. In nucleotides, the CDR3 is TGCGCCAGCAGCTTGGACGGCGGGAGGGCCTTTGAGACCCAGTACTTC. It specifies CASSLDGGRAFETQYF.